This TCR beta chain was observed in a study of T-cell memory formation after mild COVID-19. Study outcomes and limitations: The SARS-CoV-2 specificity of second-wave clones reaching peak at day 37 remained unverified. Cross-reactive memory apparently joined, as some responding clones appeared in pre-infection memory. Later expanders leaned toward CD4+, whereas clones contracting from day 15 to 85 were balanced CD4/CD8.

The V and J ends lost 0 bases and 5 bases respectively, with 11 bases between them. The CDR3 is 15 amino acids. cDNA libraries for TCR alpha and TCR beta, carrying sample barcodes and UMIs, came from 5'RACE with constant-segment primers. TCRdb fed the 5' RACE reads into MiXCR, producing one record per CDR3 protein. The table includes 90,000 to 120,000 distinct CDR3 sequences, approximately 15% detected once. This clonotype was seen a few times. What it binds is unknown. The specimen sequenced was PBMCs or a T cell subset sorted from them (not recorded which). This receptor was identified in a man aged 18 to 35 who had mild COVID-19 (a few samples of this study predate the infection). Cell type and time point are not known. The chain combines TRBV23-1 with TRBJ2-4; D is possibly TRBD1 or TRBD2 (5 bases each). TRBV23-1 is an ORF, with its function uncertain. CDR3 DNA sequence: TGCGCCAGCAGTCAATCGCTCGGGGCCGAAAACATTCAGTACTTC. Translation gives CASSQSLGAENIQYF.